This is a list of T cell receptor beta chains from one sample in a study of early T cells in non-severe SARS-CoV-2 infection. From the 5' RACE reads, TCRdb called clonotypes with MiXCR, one entry per CDR3 protein. Of about 83,000 distinct CDR3 sequences in the sample, 9% to 15% are singletons; the top ten hold around 7%. Sequenced sample: whole blood. These receptors were obtained from an adult who was a healthcare worker with PCR-confirmed SARS-CoV-2 infection or an uninfected control (not recorded which). CDR3s leave out the opening cysteine and the closing phenylalanine or tryptophan. A D gene is named only where the DNA matches it firmly.

v_call	d_call	j_call	cdr3_aa
TRBV7-6	TRBD1	TRBJ2-5	ASSLRLGGSETQY
TRBV6-2/TRBV6-3	.	TRBJ1-4	ASSYVIGEKLF
TRBV4-3	TRBD2	TRBJ2-3	ASSQDLAGVDTQY
TRBV4-1	.	TRBJ1-2	ASRSPQLFRGYGYT
TRBV7-6	.	TRBJ2-7	ASSPRDDEQY
TRBV7-2	.	TRBJ2-2	ASGQRTNTGELF
TRBV27	TRBD2	TRBJ2-7	ASSPAGGRPEQY
TRBV20-1	.	TRBJ2-2	SAQRRAPYTGELF
TRBV23-1	.	TRBJ1-1	ASSQSRRGSTEAF
TRBV24-1	.	TRBJ2-1	ATSDSAGQRVRAGQYNVQF
TRBV20-1	TRBD2	TRBJ2-7	SASAGGFPYEQY
TRBV29-1	.	TRBJ2-5	SVESGGTQY
TRBV12-2	.	TRBJ1-2	ASRLNRGYT
TRBV20-1	TRBD2	TRBJ2-1	SATAGGPGEQF
TRBV4-3	.	TRBJ2-7	ASSRDLDYEQY
TRBV18	.	TRBJ1-5	ASSYGRSSNQPQH
TRBV4-1	.	TRBJ2-7	ASSQDAQRPAPTYEQY
TRBV29-1	.	TRBJ2-5	SVVRAGWETQY
TRBV20-1	.	TRBJ2-3	SASSARDTKTQY
TRBV6-6	.	TRBJ1-2	ASSYVSGSNYGYT
TRBV20-1	TRBD2	TRBJ2-3	SAPRLATSTDTQY
TRBV6-5	.	TRBJ1-1	ASSYLTPSTEAF
TRBV5-5	.	TRBJ1-1	ASTHQAENTEAF
TRBV5-4	TRBD2	TRBJ2-5	ASSLGTRSQETQY
TRBV5-1	.	TRBJ2-3	ASSPLATDTQY
TRBV19	.	TRBJ2-3	ASSIDTSGADTQY
TRBV7-7	.	TRBJ1-6	ASSPGFNSPLH
TRBV4-1	TRBD2	TRBJ2-4	ASSQSGLMDIQY
TRBV29-1	.	TRBJ1-3	SVGDASTIY
TRBV25-1	TRBD1	TRBJ1-1	ASSAPPHRGLIEAF
TRBV30	.	TRBJ1-2	AWSRQVLENYGYT
TRBV7-7	TRBD1	TRBJ2-3	ASSFRPNSQGTDTQY
TRBV9	TRBD1	TRBJ2-6	ASSVGDRGLA
TRBV20-1	.	TRBJ1-5	SATRGGAIIYQPQH
TRBV5-1	TRBD1	TRBJ1-1	ASSYRGWTTEAF
TRBV24-1	.	TRBJ2-5	ATSDPRDYQETQY
TRBV12-3/TRBV12-4	.	TRBJ2-5	ASRLDQNQETQY
TRBV9	.	TRBJ2-1	ASSPHGTLPYNEQF
TRBV5-1	TRBD2	TRBJ2-3	ASRRREGLTDTQY
TRBV6-5	.	TRBJ1-1	ASSPTRAGANTEAF
TRBV7-2	TRBD2	TRBJ2-3	ASSTIAGEGTQY
TRBV11-1	TRBD1	TRBJ2-1	ASRGQGNEQF
TRBV5-6	.	TRBJ2-2	ASSPLTQRTNTGELF
TRBV4-3	.	TRBJ2-7	ASSQDLTRKEREQY
TRBV30	TRBD1	TRBJ1-2	AWSVGLGQSYGYT
TRBV29-1	TRBD2	TRBJ2-1	SARTSGPHNEQF
TRBV11-1	.	TRBJ2-3	ASSSRTRTDTQY
TRBV5-1	.	TRBJ1-1	ASSYNGPRRTEAF
TRBV29-1	.	TRBJ1-2	SVDPGGPYGYT
TRBV12-3/TRBV12-4	TRBD2	TRBJ2-1	ASSLLAGGYNEQF
TRBV6-2/TRBV6-3	.	TRBJ1-5	ASSYFGGSQPQH